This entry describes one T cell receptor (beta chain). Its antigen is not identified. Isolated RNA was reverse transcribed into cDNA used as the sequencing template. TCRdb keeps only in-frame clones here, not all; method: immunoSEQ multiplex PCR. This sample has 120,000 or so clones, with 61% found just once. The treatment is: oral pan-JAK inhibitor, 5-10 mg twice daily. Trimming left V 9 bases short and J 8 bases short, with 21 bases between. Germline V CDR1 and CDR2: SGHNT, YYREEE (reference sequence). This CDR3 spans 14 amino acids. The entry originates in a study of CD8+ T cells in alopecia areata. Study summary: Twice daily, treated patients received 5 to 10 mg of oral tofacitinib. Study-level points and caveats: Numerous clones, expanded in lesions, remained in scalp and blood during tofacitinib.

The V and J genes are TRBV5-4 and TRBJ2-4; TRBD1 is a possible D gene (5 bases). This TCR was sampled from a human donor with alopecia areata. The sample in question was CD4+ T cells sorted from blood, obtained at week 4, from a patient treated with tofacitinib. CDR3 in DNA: TGTGCCATATTCGACAGATCCAAAAACGACATTCAGTACTTC. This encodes CAIFDRSKNDIQYF.